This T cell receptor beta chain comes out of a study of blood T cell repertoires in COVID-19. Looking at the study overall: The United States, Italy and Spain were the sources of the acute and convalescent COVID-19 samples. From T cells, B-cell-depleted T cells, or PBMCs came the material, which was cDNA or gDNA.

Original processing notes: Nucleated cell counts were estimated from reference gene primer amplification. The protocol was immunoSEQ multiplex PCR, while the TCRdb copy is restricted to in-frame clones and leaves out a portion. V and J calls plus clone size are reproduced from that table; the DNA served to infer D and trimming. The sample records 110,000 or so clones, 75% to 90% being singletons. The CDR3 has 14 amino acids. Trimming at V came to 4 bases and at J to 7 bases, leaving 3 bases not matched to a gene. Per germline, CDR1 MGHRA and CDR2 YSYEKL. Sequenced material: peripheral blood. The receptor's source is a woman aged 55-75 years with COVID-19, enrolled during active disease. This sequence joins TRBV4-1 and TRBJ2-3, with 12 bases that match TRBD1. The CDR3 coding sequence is TGCGCCAGCAGCCGGGACAGGGGGCGATATACGCAGTATTTT. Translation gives CASSRDRGRYTQYF.